This TCR beta chain originates from a study of blood T cell repertoires in COVID-19. In the study overall: Sites in the United States, Italy and Spain provided acute and convalescent COVID-19 samples. T cells, B-cell-depleted T cells, or PBMCs provided the cDNA or gDNA that served as material.

Methods used by the authors: Reference gene primer amplification in the assay estimated nucleated cell counts. Assay used: immunoSEQ multiplex PCR; TCRdb lists only in-frame clones, some missing. The V and J calls and clone size were taken over from that table, and D and trimming were inferred from the DNA. Among roughly 520,000 clones, around nine tenths were seen once, and the ten largest hold approximately 2%. Individuals aged about 18 to 95 years were recruited from 24 US areas. CDR3 length: 13 residues. V lost 7 bases and J lost 3, with 10 bases in between. The sequenced material came from PBMCs or T cells enriched from blood (not recorded which). This chain joins TRBV12-3 or TRBV12-4 and TRBJ1-5; D may be TRBD1 (6 bases). The TCR sequence derives from a woman aged 40 to 50 who had recovered from COVID-19. This CDR3 is CASKGQPNQPQHF. The CDR3, as DNA: TGTGCCAGCAAAGGACAGCCCAATCAGCCCCAGCATTTT.